This record covers a single T cell receptor (beta chain). Its specificity is unknown. This entry comes from a study of T cell responses to AZD1222 COVID-19 vaccine. Study results and limitations: No day 14 peak samples; only post-peak repertoires were characterized. An increase in Spike-specific TCR breadth and depth was observed after two AZD1222 doses.

This table comes from immunoSEQ multiplex PCR, and its TCRdb copy is limited to in-frame clones, with some not included. The sample holds roughly 160,000 clones, approximately 94% seen once. With 5 bases clipped from V and 4 bases from J, the junction kept 6 bases outside the gene matches. The V gene's germline CDR1 is SEHNR and CDR2 FQNEAQ (reference sequence). CDR3 length equals 15 residues. The sequence was collected from an adult in good health. The sequencing here drew on peripheral blood, taken on day 0 of AZD1222 vaccination. V is TRBV7-9 and J is TRBJ1-4; 8 bases map to TRBD1. The CDR3 DNA follows: TGTGCCAGCAGCCGACCCGGACAGGGTAATGAAAAACTGTTTTTT. It yields the protein CASSRPGQGNEKLFF.